This TCR beta chain was sequenced during a study of OX40 agonist ivuxolimab in advanced cancers. Overall study context: Ivuxolimab, an agonistic anti-OX40 (CD134) antibody, was given to patients. Study-wide points: Clonal expansion by week 6 occurred in CD4+ and CD8+ blood T cells (at 0.1 to 3.0 mg/kg). Among the least clonally expanded were partial responders at 0.1-3.0 mg/kg.

This clone was recorded once. What it recognizes is unknown. The germline CDR1 and CDR2 sequences are SGHNT and YYREEE (reference sequence). The CDR3 is made up of 15 amino acids. V shed 2 bases and J 1 base; nucleotides not matched to a gene: 4. The method was immunoSEQ multiplex PCR; TCRdb's version includes in-frame clones alone and lacks a portion of them. This table holds 95,000 to 100,000 clones, 85% to 95% found once. The clonotype comes from an adult with an advanced solid tumor such as melanoma, head and neck, liver or kidney cancer. The chain is built from TRBV5-4 and TRBJ2-5; TRBD2 matches 8 bases. The sample in question was CD4+ or CD8+ T cells sorted from blood, obtained in a trial of the OX40 agonist ivuxolimab. This CDR3 is CASSFGGGSQETQYF. CDR3 sequence (DNA): TGTGCCAGCAGCTTCGGCGGGGGGTCCCAAGAGACCCAGTACTTC.